These 6 T cell receptor beta chains were sequenced from one sample in a study of identical twins (dated by TCRdb to 2016 to 2018). Library construction relied on 5' RACE. Sequencing was carried out with an Illumina HiSeq 2000. TCRdb handled the public reads itself, with Q25 trimming in fastp and clone calling in MiXCR, and kept productive beta chains. All rows with the same CDR3 protein become a single entry with the most common DNA and genes. This sample comprises approximately 500,000 distinct CDR3 sequences, 24% of them detected only once. About 2.7% of the sample rests with the top ten. The sample was also reused in another study, on T cells expressing NK-cell markers.

Input material: CD4+ T cells sorted from blood. Receptor source: a woman between 18 and 29 years old in good health.

This clonotype has just a few counts. This chain uses TRBV5-1 with TRBJ1-1, with 9 bases fitting TRBD1. Germline V CDR1 and CDR2: SGHRS, YFSETQ. V shed 3 bases and J 0 bases; nucleotides not matched to a gene: 15. The CDR3 totals 19 residues. The CDR3 DNA reads as TGCGCCAGCAGCTCCGCCGGGTTGGACAGGGGTTTCATGAACACTGAAGCTTTCTTT. Its protein is CASSSAGLDRGFMNTEAFF.

This clonotype was observed a few times. V and J are TRBV29-1 and TRBJ1-2, with D possibly TRBD1 on 5 matching bases. The CDR3 spans 12 residues. CDR1 is SQVTM, CDR2 ANQGSEA, per germline. Trimming stripped 7 bases from V and 4 bases from J, with 13 bases between. The CDR3 reads CSAQEGLYGYTF. In nucleotides, the CDR3 is TGCAGCGCCCAGGAGGGACTCTATGGCTACACCTTC.

For the CDR3, the DNA is TGTGCCAGCAGCCCGTATGGGGGACAGGGAAACTATGGCTACACCTTC. It yields the protein CASSPYGGQGNYGYTF. This chain links TRBV12-3 or TRBV12-4 with TRBJ1-2, with TRBD1 matching over 9 bases. The ends lost 6 bases at V and 2 bases at J; junction bases unmatched: 10. This CDR3 comprises 16 residues.

The rearrangement uses TRBV4-3 and TRBJ1-2, with 7 bases matching TRBD1. The V gene's germline CDR1 is LGHNA and CDR2 YSLEER. Trimming cost V 4 bases and J 6 bases; bases outside gene matches: 14. The CDR3 runs to 16 residues. The CDR3 is CASSRTTLTGRNGYTF. The CDR3 DNA sequence: TGCGCCAGCAGCCGAACTACCTTGACAGGGCGAAATGGCTACACCTTC.

The chain combines TRBV7-9 with TRBJ2-7, with D tentatively TRBD2 (6 bases). From germline, CDR1 is SEHNR and CDR2 FQNEAQ (reference sequence). Trimming shortened V by 5 bases and J by 3 bases, and 20 bases separated the two germline ends. The CDR3 covers 16 residues. CDR3: CASSPSRWGGGYEQYF. The CDR3 DNA reads TGTGCCAGCAGCCCGTCCCGGTGGGGAGGAGGCTACGAGCAGTACTTC.

The V call is TRBV25-1, the J call TRBJ2-3, with 8 bases matching TRBD2. The CDR3 loop spans 15 amino acids. Germline-derived CDR1 and CDR2 are MGHDK and SYGVNS. Unmatched junction bases numbered 7, after V lost 4 bases and J lost 4 bases. Written as DNA, the CDR3 is TGTGCCAGCAGTGGGCAAATAGCGGGACCAGATACGCAGTATTTT. Translating it yields CASSGQIAGPDTQYF.